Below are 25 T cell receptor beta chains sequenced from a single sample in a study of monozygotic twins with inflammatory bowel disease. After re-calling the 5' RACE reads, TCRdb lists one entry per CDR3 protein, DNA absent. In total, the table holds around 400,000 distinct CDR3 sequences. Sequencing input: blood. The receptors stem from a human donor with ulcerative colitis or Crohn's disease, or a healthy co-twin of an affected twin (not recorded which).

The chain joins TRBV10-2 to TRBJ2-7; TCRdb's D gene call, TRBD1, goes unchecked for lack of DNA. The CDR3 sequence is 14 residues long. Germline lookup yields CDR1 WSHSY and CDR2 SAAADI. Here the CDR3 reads CASSETDRPRAQYF.

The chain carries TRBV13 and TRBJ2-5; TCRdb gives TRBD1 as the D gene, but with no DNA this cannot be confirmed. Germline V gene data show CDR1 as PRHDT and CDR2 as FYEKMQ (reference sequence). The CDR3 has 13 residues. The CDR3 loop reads CASRGGPGETQYF.

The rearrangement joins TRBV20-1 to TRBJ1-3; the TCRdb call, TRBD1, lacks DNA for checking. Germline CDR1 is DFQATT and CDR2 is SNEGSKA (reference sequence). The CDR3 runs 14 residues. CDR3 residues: CSASTTGSGNTIYF.

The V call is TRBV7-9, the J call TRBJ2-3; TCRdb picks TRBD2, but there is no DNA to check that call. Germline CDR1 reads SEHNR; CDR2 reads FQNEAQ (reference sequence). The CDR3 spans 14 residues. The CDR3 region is CAWCGPKQADTQYF.

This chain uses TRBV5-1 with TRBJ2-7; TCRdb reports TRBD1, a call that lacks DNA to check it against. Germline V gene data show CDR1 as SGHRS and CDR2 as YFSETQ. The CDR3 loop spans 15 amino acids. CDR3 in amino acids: CASSRVGQNPYEQYF.

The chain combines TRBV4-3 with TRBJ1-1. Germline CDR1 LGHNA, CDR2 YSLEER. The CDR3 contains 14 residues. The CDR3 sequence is CASSQDHPGPEAFF.

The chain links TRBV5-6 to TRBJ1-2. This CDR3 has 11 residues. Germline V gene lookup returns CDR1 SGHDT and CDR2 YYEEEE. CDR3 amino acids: CASSSSYGYTF.

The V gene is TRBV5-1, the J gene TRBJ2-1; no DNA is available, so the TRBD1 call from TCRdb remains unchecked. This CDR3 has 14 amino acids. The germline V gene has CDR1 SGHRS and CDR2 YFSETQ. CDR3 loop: CASTTTPDYNEQFF. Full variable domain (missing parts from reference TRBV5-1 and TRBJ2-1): KAGVTQTPRYLIKTRGQQVTLSCSPISGHRSVSWYQQTPGQGLQFLFEYFSETQRNKGNFPGRFSGRQFSNSRSEMNVSTLELGDSALYLCASTTTPDYNEQFFGPGTRLTVL.

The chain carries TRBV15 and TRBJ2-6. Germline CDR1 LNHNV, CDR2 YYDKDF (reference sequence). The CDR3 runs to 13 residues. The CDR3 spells CATSPSGANVLTF. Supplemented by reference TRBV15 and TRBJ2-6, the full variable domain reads DAMVIQNPRYQVTQFGKPVTLSCSQTLNHNVMYWYQQKSSQAPKLLFHYYDKDFNNEADTPDNFQSRRPNTSFCFLDIRSPGLGDTAMYLCATSPSGANVLTFGAGSRLTVL.

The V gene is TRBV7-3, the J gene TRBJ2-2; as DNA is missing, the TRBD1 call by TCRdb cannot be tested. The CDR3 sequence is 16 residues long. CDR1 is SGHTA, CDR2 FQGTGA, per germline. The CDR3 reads CASSPIGTENTGELFF.

CDR3 protein: CASSRDRAGNTGELFF. The J gene is TRBJ2-2, the V gene TRBV5-1; the D call from TCRdb, TRBD1, cannot be confirmed without DNA. The germline V gene has CDR1 SGHRS and CDR2 YFSETQ. The CDR3 length is 16 residues.

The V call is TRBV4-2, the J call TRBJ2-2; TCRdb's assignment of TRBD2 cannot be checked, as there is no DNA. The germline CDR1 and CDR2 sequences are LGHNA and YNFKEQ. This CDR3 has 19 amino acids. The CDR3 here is CASSPSKIAGGPHTGELFF.

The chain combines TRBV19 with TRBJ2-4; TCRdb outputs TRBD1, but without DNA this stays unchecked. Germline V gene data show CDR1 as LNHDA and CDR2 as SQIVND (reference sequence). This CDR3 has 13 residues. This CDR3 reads CASSTDTWNIQYF.

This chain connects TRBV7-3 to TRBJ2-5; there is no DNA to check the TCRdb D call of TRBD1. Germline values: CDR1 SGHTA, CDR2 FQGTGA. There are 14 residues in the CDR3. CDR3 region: CASNQVPGQGPVYF.

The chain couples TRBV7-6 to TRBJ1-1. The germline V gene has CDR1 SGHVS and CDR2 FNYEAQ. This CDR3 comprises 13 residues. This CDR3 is CASSFSMNTEAFF.

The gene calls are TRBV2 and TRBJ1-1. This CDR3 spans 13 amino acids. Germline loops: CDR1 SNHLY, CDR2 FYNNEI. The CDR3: CASSKEINTEAFF.

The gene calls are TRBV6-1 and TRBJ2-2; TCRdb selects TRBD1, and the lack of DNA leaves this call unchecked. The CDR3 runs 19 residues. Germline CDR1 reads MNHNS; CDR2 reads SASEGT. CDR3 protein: CASSPSHGGGTANTGELFF.

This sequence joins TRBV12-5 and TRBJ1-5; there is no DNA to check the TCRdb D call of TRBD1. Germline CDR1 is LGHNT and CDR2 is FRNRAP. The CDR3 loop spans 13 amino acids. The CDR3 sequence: CASGLHDKGPQHF.

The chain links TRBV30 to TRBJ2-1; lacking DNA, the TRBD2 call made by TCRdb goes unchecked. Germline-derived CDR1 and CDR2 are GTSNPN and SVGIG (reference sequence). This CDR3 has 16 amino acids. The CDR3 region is CAWSSTSGRAYNEQFF.

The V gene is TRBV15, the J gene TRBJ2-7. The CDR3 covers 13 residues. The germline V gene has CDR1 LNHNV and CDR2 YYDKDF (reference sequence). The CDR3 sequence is CATSSLPKGEQYF. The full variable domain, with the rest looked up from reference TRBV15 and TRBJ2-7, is DAMVIQNPRYQVTQFGKPVTLSCSQTLNHNVMYWYQQKSSQAPKLLFHYYDKDFNNEADTPDNFQSRRPNTSFCFLDIRSPGLGDTAMYLCATSSLPKGEQYFGPGTRLTVT.

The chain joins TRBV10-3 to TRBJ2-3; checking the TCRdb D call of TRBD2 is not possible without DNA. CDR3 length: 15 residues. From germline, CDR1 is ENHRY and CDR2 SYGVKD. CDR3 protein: CASSTGLATTDTQYF.

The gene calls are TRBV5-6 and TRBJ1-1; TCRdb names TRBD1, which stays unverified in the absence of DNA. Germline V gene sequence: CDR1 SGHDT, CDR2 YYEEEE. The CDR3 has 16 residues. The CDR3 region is CASSLMRDRRNTEAFF. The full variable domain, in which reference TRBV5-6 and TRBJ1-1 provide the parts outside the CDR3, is DAGVTQSPTHLIKTRGQQVTLRCSPKSGHDTVSWYQQALGQGPQFIFQYYEEEERQRGNFPDRFSGHQFPNYSSELNVNALLLGDSALYLCASSLMRDRRNTEAFFGQGTRLTVV.

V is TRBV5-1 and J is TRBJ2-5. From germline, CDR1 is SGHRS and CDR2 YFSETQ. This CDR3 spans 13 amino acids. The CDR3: CASSLQVGETQYF.

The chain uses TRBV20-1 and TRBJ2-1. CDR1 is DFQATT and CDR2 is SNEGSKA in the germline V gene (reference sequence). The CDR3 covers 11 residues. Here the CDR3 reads CSARGHNEQFF.

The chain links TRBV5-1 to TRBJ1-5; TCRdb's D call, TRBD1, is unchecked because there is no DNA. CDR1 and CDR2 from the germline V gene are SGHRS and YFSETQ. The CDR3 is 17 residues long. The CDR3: CASSFGTGVNSNQPQHF.